This TCR beta chain was found in a study of cytomegalovirus exposure and HLA in healthy donors. V lost 3 bases, J lost 1 base, and 12 bases lay in between. CDR1 and CDR2 (germline): SEHNR, FQNEAQ (reference sequence). The CDR3 has 15 residues. The assay was immunoSEQ multiplex PCR, and TCRdb's table has in-frame clones only and misses some. The data contain about 360,000 clones, roughly 85% of them singletons. The rearrangement joins TRBV7-9 to TRBJ1-1; TRBD1 might be the D (5 bases). Sequencing was carried out using PBMCs. This clonotype was sampled from a woman between 18 and 29 years old in good health and CMV-seronegative. The DNA of the CDR3 is TGTGCCAGCAGCTTTGACGGACACCAGAACACTGAAGCTTTCTTT. Its translation is CASSFDGHQNTEAFF.